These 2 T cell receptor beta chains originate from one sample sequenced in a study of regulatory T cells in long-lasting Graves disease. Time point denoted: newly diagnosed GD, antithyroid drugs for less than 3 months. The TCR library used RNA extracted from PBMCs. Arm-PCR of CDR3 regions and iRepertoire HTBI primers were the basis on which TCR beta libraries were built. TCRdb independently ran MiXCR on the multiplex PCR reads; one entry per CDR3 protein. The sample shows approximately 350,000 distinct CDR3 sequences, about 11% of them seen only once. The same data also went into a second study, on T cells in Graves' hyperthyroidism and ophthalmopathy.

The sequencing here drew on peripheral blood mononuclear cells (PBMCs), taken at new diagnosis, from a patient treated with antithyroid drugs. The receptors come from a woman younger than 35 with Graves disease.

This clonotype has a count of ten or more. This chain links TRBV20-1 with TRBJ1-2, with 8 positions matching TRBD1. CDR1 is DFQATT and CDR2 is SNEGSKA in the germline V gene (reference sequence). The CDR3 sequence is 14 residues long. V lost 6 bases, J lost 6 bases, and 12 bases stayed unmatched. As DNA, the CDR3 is TGCAGTGCCAGTCCCCCGGCAGGGGGCCATGGCTACACCTTC. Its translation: CSASPPAGGHGYTF.

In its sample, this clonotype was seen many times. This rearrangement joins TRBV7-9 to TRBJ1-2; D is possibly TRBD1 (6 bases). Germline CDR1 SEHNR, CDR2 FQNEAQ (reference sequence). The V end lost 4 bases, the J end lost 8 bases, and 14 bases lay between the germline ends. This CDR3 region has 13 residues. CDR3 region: CASSSDSSGGYTF. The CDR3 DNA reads TGTGCCAGCAGCTCGGACAGTTCAGGCGGCTACACCTTC.